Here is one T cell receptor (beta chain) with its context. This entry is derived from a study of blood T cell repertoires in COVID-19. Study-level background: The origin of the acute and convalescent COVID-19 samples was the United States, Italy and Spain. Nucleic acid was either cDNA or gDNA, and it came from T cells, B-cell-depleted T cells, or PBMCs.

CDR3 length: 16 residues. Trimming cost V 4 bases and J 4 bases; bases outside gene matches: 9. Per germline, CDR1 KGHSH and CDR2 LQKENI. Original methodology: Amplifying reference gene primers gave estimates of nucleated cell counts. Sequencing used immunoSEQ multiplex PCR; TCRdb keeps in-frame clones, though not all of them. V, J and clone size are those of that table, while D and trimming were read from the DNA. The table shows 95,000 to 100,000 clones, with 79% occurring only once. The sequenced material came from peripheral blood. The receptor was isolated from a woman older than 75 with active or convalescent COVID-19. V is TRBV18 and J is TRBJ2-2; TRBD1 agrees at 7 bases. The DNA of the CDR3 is TGTGCCAGCTCACGGATGACAGGGACGGTCACCGGGGAGCTGTTTTTT. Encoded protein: CASSRMTGTVTGELFF.